The 26 T cell receptor beta chains below were found in one sample sequenced in a study of PD-1 blockade in classical Hodgkin lymphoma. There was relapse after autologous stem cell transplantation in every patient, and there was variation in brentuximab vedotin exposure. The protocol was immunoSEQ multiplex PCR, while the TCRdb copy is restricted to in-frame clones and leaves out a portion. The sample records around 100,000 clones, roughly 90% being singletons. Sequences were derived from peripheral blood mononuclear cells (PBMCs), sampled before the second cycle of nivolumab. All receptors come from a human donor with classical Hodgkin lymphoma.

This chain joins TRBV4-2 and TRBJ2-7, with D tentatively TRBD2 (6 bases). Between the trimmed V and J ends, which lost 4 bases and 5 bases, there was a span of 15 bases. This CDR3 is 14 amino acids long. CDR1 is LGHNA, CDR2 YNFKEQ, per germline. The CDR3 nucleotides are TGTGCCAGCAGCCGAAGTGGAGGGACCCACGAGCAGTACTTC. Translating it yields CASSRSGGTHEQYF.

V is TRBV5-8 and J is TRBJ1-1, with TRBD1 matching 9 bases. The CDR3 covers 14 residues. Trimming cost V 2 bases and J 9 bases; bases outside gene matches: 8. Per the germline V gene, CDR1 is SGHTS and CDR2 is YDEGEE. CDR3 region: CASSFAGQGIKAFF. The CDR3 nucleotides are TGTGCCAGCAGCTTTGCGGGACAGGGAATTAAAGCTTTCTTT.

This chain uses TRBV5-1 with TRBJ1-5; D might be TRBD1 (5 bases). This CDR3 is built from 14 residues. Germline CDR1 reads SGHRS; CDR2 reads YFSETQ. The ends were cut back, 0 bases at V and 7 bases at J, with 11 bases in the middle. CDR3 protein: CASSLGNGGQPQHF. The DNA of the CDR3 is TGCGCCAGCAGCTTGGGTAACGGGGGGCAGCCCCAGCATTTT.

The rearrangement joins TRBV7-2 to TRBJ1-6; unclear D gene. Germline CDR1 and CDR2: SGHTA and FQGNSA. This CDR3 contains 13 residues. Trimming removed 5 bases at V and 6 bases at J, with 8 bases between. CDR3 amino acids: CASSRARNSPLHF. In nucleotides, the CDR3 is TGTGCCAGCAGCCGGGCCCGTAATTCACCCCTCCACTTT.

The genes are TRBV5-8 and TRBJ1-1; D may be TRBD1 (5 bases). Trimming left V 0 bases short and J 6 bases short, with 9 bases between. The CDR3 consists of 13 residues. CDR1 and CDR2 from the germline V gene are SGHTS and YDEGEE. CDR3 nucleotides: TGTGCCAGCAGCTTGGCAGGCAGGGCTGAAGCTTTCTTT. Amino acid sequence: CASSLAGRAEAFF.

CDR3 sequence: CAISESGLAIFEQFF. The CDR3 DNA follows: TGTGCCATCAGTGAATCGGGACTAGCGATCTTTGAGCAGTTCTTC. The chain combines TRBV10-3 with TRBJ2-1, with 10 bases fitting TRBD2. Germline V lookup: CDR1 ENHRY, CDR2 SYGVKD. The V and J ends lost 3 bases and 9 bases, in that order; junction bases with no gene match: 8. The CDR3 covers 15 residues.

This chain uses TRBV19 with TRBJ2-7; 8 bases match TRBD1. Germline values: CDR1 LNHDA, CDR2 SQIVND (reference sequence). The V segment lost 5 bases and the J segment 3 bases; nucleotides outside the gene matches: 6. CDR3 length: 14 amino acids. The CDR3 DNA reads as TGTGCCAGTAGTCCGGACAGGGCCTTCTACGAGCAGTACTTC. This sequence encodes CASSPDRAFYEQYF.

The V call is TRBV5-4, the J call TRBJ2-3; TRBD1 is a possible D gene (6 bases). This CDR3 has 16 residues. With 3 bases removed from V and 1 base from J, the gap between germline ends came to 15 bases. Germline CDR1 SGHNT, CDR2 YYREEE (reference sequence). The CDR3: CASSSKQGTRTDTQYF. CDR3 DNA: TGTGCCAGCAGCTCGAAACAGGGAACTCGCACAGATACGCAGTATTTT. The complete variable domain, with remaining parts taken from reference TRBV5-4 and TRBJ2-3, reads ETGVTQSPTHLIKTRGQQVTLRCSSQSGHNTVSWYQQALGQGPQFIFQYYREEENGRGNFPPRFSGLQFPNYSSELNVNALELDDSALYLCASSSKQGTRTDTQYFGPGTRLTVL.

V usage is TRBV5-8 and J usage is TRBJ1-6; D is unresolved. V lost 0 bases, J lost 5 bases, and 12 bases lay in between. Germline loops: CDR1 SGHTS, CDR2 YDEGEE. The CDR3 consists of 16 residues. The CDR3 bases are TGTGCCAGCAGCTTGGTCGCAGGTGACCATAATTCACCCCTCCACTTT. It specifies CASSLVAGDHNSPLHF.

The J gene is TRBJ1-1, the V gene TRBV6-5; tentative D call: TRBD1 (5 bases). V lost 6 bases, J lost 11 bases, and 16 bases lay in between. CDR1 and CDR2 from the germline V gene are MNHEY and SVGAGI. CDR3 length equals 12 residues. CDR3 DNA: TGTGCCAGCAGCCCAGTGGAGGGGATGGCTTTCTTT. Its protein is CASSPVEGMAFF.

A word on this clone: It is unclear where the CDR3 begins or ends on the DNA, so no DNA is shown, and the CDR3 is as TCRdb lists it. The V and J genes are TRBV30 and TRBJ1-2. Both ends counted, the CDR3 spans 11 residues. The germline V gene encodes CDR1 GTSNPN and CDR2 SVGIG (reference sequence). Here the CDR3 reads CAWTLVGVGTF.

V gene TRBV5-1 combines with J gene TRBJ2-5; no firm D call. From germline, CDR1 is SGHRS and CDR2 YFSETQ. This CDR3 spans 14 amino acids. Trimming stripped 4 bases from V and 4 bases from J, with 14 bases between. CDR3 residues: CASSKKDQVETQYF. CDR3 nucleotides: TGCGCCAGCAGCAAAAAAGACCAGGTAGAGACCCAGTACTTC.

The V call is TRBV14, the J call TRBJ2-3, with 9 bases aligning to TRBD2. Germline assignment: CDR1 SGHDN and CDR2 FVKESK. The V segment lost 3 bases and the J segment 2 bases; nucleotides outside the gene matches: 9. The CDR3 spans 17 residues. The CDR3 sequence: CASSQKLAGELTDTQYF. As DNA, the CDR3 is TGTGCCAGCAGCCAGAAGTTAGCGGGGGAACTCACAGATACGCAGTATTTT.

The chain carries TRBV19 and TRBJ2-1; 7 bases map to TRBD2. Germline CDR1 is LNHDA and CDR2 is SQIVND (reference sequence). The CDR3 is 13 residues long. Trimming took 10 bases from V and 4 from J; bases not matched to a gene: 7. The CDR3 nucleotides read TGTGCCATAGGGGACGGGGGGTACAATGAGCAGTTCTTC. Its translation: CAIGDGGYNEQFF.

V and J are TRBV9 and TRBJ1-1; D ambiguous. Germline V gene data show CDR1 as SGDLS and CDR2 as YYNGEE. V shed 0 bases and J shed 1 base, with 10 bases lying between them. This CDR3 is built from 15 residues. CDR3 DNA: TGTGCCAGCAGCGTAGCTCCGGGCGCGAACACTGAAGCTTTCTTT. Protein sequence: CASSVAPGANTEAFF.

This sequence joins TRBV4-3 and TRBJ2-7; a weak D match, TRBD1 (6 bases). V was cut by 3 bases and J by 5 bases, with 11 bases left in between. CDR3 length: 13 amino acids. Germline V gene sequence: CDR1 LGHNA, CDR2 YSLEER. CDR3 in DNA: TGCGCCAGCAGCCATAGAACAGGGCACGAGCAGTACTTC. This encodes CASSHRTGHEQYF.

The chain couples TRBV10-3 to TRBJ2-7, with 8 bases matching TRBD1. V gave up 7 bases and J gave up 2 bases; unmatched junction bases: 7. This CDR3 comprises 14 residues. Germline values: CDR1 ENHRY, CDR2 SYGVKD. The CDR3 spells CAITTGTGAYEQYF. The CDR3 bases are TGTGCCATCACCACCGGGACAGGAGCCTACGAGCAGTACTTC.

This clone was seen only once. CDR3 DNA sequence: TGTGCCAGCAGTGAAGGGGGACAGATGAACACTGAAGCTTTCTTT. This translates into CASSEGGQMNTEAFF. This chain connects TRBV2 to TRBJ1-1; 7 bases agree with TRBD1. From germline, CDR1 is SNHLY and CDR2 FYNNEI. The CDR3 sequence is 15 residues long. V shed 1 base and J 0 bases; nucleotides not matched to a gene: 2.

V and J are TRBV12-2 and TRBJ2-7; no DNA check was done on the table's D call, TRBD2. TRBV12-2 is classified as a pseudogene. The CDR3 covers 16 residues. The CDR3 DNA reads as TGTGCAAGTCGCTTTTCTCCCTCGGAGGGAAAGTACGAGCAGTACTTC. It specifies CASRFSPSEGKYEQYF.

This rearrangement joins TRBV7-6 to TRBJ1-2; D call uncertain. This CDR3 region has 13 residues. Trimming stripped 4 bases from V and 8 bases from J, with 14 bases between. CDR1 is SGHVS and CDR2 is FNYEAQ in the germline V gene. The CDR3 loop reads CASSSGPAAGYTF. The CDR3 DNA is TGTGCCAGCAGCTCGGGCCCGGCGGCAGGCTACACCTTC.

The rearrangement links TRBV6-4 to TRBJ2-3, with 9 nucleotides matching TRBD2. The CDR3 contains 15 residues. Germline V gene lookup returns CDR1 MRHNA and CDR2 SNTAGT. The V gene end was trimmed by 5 bases and the J gene end by 0 bases; junction bases not matched to a gene: 3. The CDR3 nucleotides are TGTGCCAGCAGTTTTAGCGGGGGAAGCACAGATACGCAGTATTTT. Translation: CASSFSGGSTDTQYF.

The chain employs TRBV9 and TRBJ2-7; a possible D gene is TRBD2 (6 bases). The V end lost 1 base, the J end lost 0 bases, and 8 bases lay between the germline ends. Looked up from germline, CDR1 is SGDLS and CDR2 is YYNGEE. CDR3 length: 14 residues. CDR3 protein: CASSVNSGSYEQYF. The DNA for the CDR3 is TGTGCCAGCAGCGTAAATAGCGGCTCCTACGAGCAGTACTTC. Supplemented by reference TRBV9 and TRBJ2-7, the full variable domain reads DSGVTQTPKHLITATGQRVTLRCSPRSGDLSVYWYQQSLDQGLQFLIQYYNGEERAKGNILERFSAQQFPDLHSELNLSSLELGDSALYFCASSVNSGSYEQYFGPGTRLTVT.

This chain joins TRBV7-3 and TRBJ1-1; D is undetermined. Germline V gene data show CDR1 as SGHTA and CDR2 as FQGTGA. The germline V and J ends were trimmed by 5 bases and 1 base, with 8 bases remaining between them. The CDR3 totals 13 residues. CDR3 loop: CASSNRGNTEAFF. CDR3 DNA sequence: TGTGCCAGCAGCAATAGAGGGAACACTGAAGCTTTCTTT.

The V gene is TRBV5-1, the J gene TRBJ1-1, with D unresolved. The germline V gene encodes CDR1 SGHRS and CDR2 YFSETQ. V lost 0 bases, J lost 1 base, and 4 bases lay in between. CDR3 length: 13 amino acids. The CDR3 DNA follows: TGCGCCAGCAGCTTGGAGGCGAACACTGAAGCTTTCTTT. It is translated as CASSLEANTEAFF.

The V gene is TRBV9, the J gene TRBJ1-4; a possible D gene is TRBD1 (5 bases). V lost 0 bases to trimming and J lost 3 bases, with 15 bases between them. The CDR3 covers 17 residues. Per germline, CDR1 SGDLS and CDR2 YYNGEE. CDR3 in amino acids: CASSVDGSGAPNEKLFF. CDR3 sequence (DNA): TGTGCCAGCAGCGTAGATGGGTCTGGGGCGCCTAATGAAAAACTGTTTTTT.

The chain uses TRBV15 and TRBJ2-3; 7 bases are shared with TRBD1. V lost 7 bases and J lost 3; bases outside the gene matches: 13. The CDR3 extends over 16 amino acids. CDR1 is LNHNV and CDR2 is YYDKDF in the germline V gene (reference sequence). CDR3 bases: TGTGCCACCACTGCAGGGGCCAGGGGGTATACAGATACGCAGTATTTT. As protein: CATTAGARGYTDTQYF.